This T cell receptor beta chain was obtained from a study of blood T cell repertoires in COVID-19. Study details: T cells, B-cell-depleted T cells, or PBMCs supplied cDNA or gDNA.

This clone has just a few counts. Original handling: Reference gene primer amplification in the assay estimated nucleated cell counts. This table comes from immunoSEQ multiplex PCR, and its TCRdb copy is limited to in-frame clones, with some not included. V, J and clone size derive from that table, while D and trimming were established from the DNA sequence. The table lists about 360,000 clones, 86% of them singletons, with less than 9% in the top ten. The CDR3 spans 15 residues. V trimming: 2 bases; J trimming: 6 bases; junction bases outside the gene matches: 9. The germline V gene encodes CDR1 SGHTA and CDR2 FQGNSA.

The sample was peripheral blood. This chain joins TRBV7-2 and TRBJ1-2; TRBD1 matches 7 bases. This receptor was obtained from a woman aged 55-69 years with COVID-19, enrolled during active disease. For the CDR3, the DNA is TGTGCCAGCAGCTTAAGCCCAGGGGGGTTGCATGGCTACACCTTC. Translation: CASSLSPGGLHGYTF.